The next 29 T cell receptor beta chains were all read from a single sample in a study of T cells in Graves' hyperthyroidism and ophthalmopathy. Using RNA transcripts as the source, TCR beta CDR3 regions were amplified. The HTBI primer set was used in a first-round RT-PCR of the TCR CDR3. TCRdb independently ran MiXCR on the multiplex PCR reads; one entry per CDR3 protein. The sample contains a few hundred thousand distinct CDR3 sequences, less than 25% of which appear only once. Sequencing used blood. These TCRs come from a man in his late teens or twenties with Graves' hyperthyroidism.

Concerning this clonotype itself: One base away lies a much larger clone, so this may be a sequencing read error. The chain carries TRBV6-1 and TRBJ1-2; no clear D. This CDR3 comprises 13 residues. Germline CDR1 is MNHNS and CDR2 is SASEGT. In DNA form, the CDR3 reads TGTGCCGGCAGTGAACTCTTCAGCTATGGCTACACCTTC. It specifies CAGSELFSYGYTF.

The sample holds many counts of this clonotype. The chain links TRBV20-1 to TRBJ1-2; D unclear. Trimming took off 6 bases at V and 2 bases at J, with 16 bases between the two ends. The CDR3 is 14 amino acids. The germline gives CDR1 DFQATT, CDR2 SNEGSKA (reference sequence). The CDR3 protein is CSAHALDENYGYTF. The CDR3 DNA follows: TGCAGTGCCCACGCTCTGGATGAGAACTATGGCTACACCTTC.

This clonotype was found many times. The chain links TRBV19 to TRBJ2-5, with 12 positions matching TRBD2. V shed 6 bases, J shed 3 bases, and the junction held 5 bases outside the gene matches. Germline-derived CDR1 and CDR2 are LNHDA and SQIVND (reference sequence). The CDR3 spans 15 residues. The DNA for the CDR3 is TGTGCCAGTAGCTGGACTAGCGGGGCGAAAGAGACCCAGTACTTC. This translates into CASSWTSGAKETQYF.

This chain joins TRBV12-3 or TRBV12-4 and TRBJ1-2, with D uncertain. The CDR3 spans 12 residues. The V gene lost 5 bases and the J gene lost 3 bases, with 7 bases spanning the gap. Written as DNA, the CDR3 is TGTGCCAGCAGTGCAGAGGACTATGGCTACACCTTC. This encodes CASSAEDYGYTF.

This rearrangement joins TRBV30 to TRBJ1-1, with a possible D match to TRBD1 (6 bases). Germline CDR1 reads GTSNPN; CDR2 reads SVGIG (reference sequence). The CDR3 runs 15 residues. Trimming took off 2 bases at V and 4 bases at J, with 17 bases between the two ends. The CDR3 DNA sequence: TGTGCCTGGAGTTGGGTATTTCTAGGGGGCACTGAAGCTTTCTTT. This sequence encodes CAWSWVFLGGTEAFF.

This clonotype appeared many times. The J gene is TRBJ2-5, the V gene TRBV5-1, with 8 bases lining up with TRBD2. The CDR3 is made up of 16 amino acids. CDR1 and CDR2 (germline): SGHRS, YFSETQ. V dropped 4 bases and J dropped 1; count of bases not matched to a gene: 9. CDR3 sequence: CASSLLGAGVQETQYF. The CDR3 DNA sequence: TGCGCCAGCAGCCTACTGGGAGCGGGGGTCCAAGAGACCCAGTACTTC.

A few counts support this clonotype. The chain employs TRBV28 and TRBJ2-7, with 9 bases matching TRBD1. The V and J ends lost 5 bases and 2 bases, in that order; junction bases with no gene match: 10. Germline loops: CDR1 MDHEN, CDR2 SYDVKM. CDR3 size: 16 residues. CDR3 sequence: CASSPPGQGPTYEQYF. DNA for the CDR3: TGTGCCAGCAGTCCACCGGGACAGGGCCCAACCTACGAGCAGTACTTC.

A few counts support this clonotype. This rearrangement joins TRBV6-2 or TRBV6-3 to TRBJ1-2; unclear D gene. Trimming shortened V by 6 bases and J by 2 bases, and 13 bases separated the two germline ends. The CDR3 runs 14 residues. Germline V lookup: CDR1 MNHEY, CDR2 SVGEGT. CDR3 protein: CASSYIAGNYGYTF. The CDR3 nucleotides read TGTGCCAGCAGCTACATAGCCGGGAACTATGGCTACACCTTC.

The rearrangement uses TRBV20-1 and TRBJ1-1; D call uncertain. V dropped 2 bases and J dropped 5 bases, with 18 bases sitting between them. Germline CDR1 is DFQATT and CDR2 is SNEGSKA (reference sequence). This CDR3 comprises 15 residues. The CDR3 loop is CSARSRRGRNTEAFF. The CDR3 DNA sequence: TGCAGTGCTAGAAGCAGGCGCGGACGGAATACTGAAGCTTTCTTT.

A remark on this clonotype: A much larger clone differs from this one at a single base, so this may be a read error. The rearrangement links TRBV3-1 to TRBJ2-5, with D perhaps TRBD2 (6 bases). The CDR3 covers 14 residues. Per the germline V gene, CDR1 is LGHDT and CDR2 is YNNKEL (reference sequence). Trimming took 4 bases from V and 3 from J, leaving 12 bases between them. The CDR3 DNA follows: TGTGCCAGCAGCCGTCGGGACTGGGAAGAGACCCAGTACTTC. It specifies CASSRRDWEETQYF.

V usage is TRBV28 and J usage is TRBJ1-2; D remains unclear. Trimming took 4 bases from V and 8 from J, leaving 14 bases between them. From germline, CDR1 is MDHEN and CDR2 SYDVKM. This CDR3 has 13 amino acids. The CDR3 region is CASSSTPVKGYTF. The CDR3 region has the DNA TGTGCCAGCAGTTCAACTCCCGTGAAGGGCTACACCTTC.

This clonotype showed up many times. The chain has TRBV5-1 and TRBJ2-2; D call uncertain. The CDR3 spans 15 residues. CDR1 and CDR2 from the germline V gene are SGHRS and YFSETQ. V was trimmed by 2 bases and J by 6 bases, leaving 14 bases between them. DNA of the CDR3: TGCGCCAGCAGCTTTGGCCGAAGCATCCCCGGGGAGCTGTTTTTT. Amino acid sequence: CASSFGRSIPGELFF. Looking up the rest from reference TRBV5-1 and TRBJ2-2 gives the full variable domain: KAGVTQTPRYLIKTRGQQVTLSCSPISGHRSVSWYQQTPGQGLQFLFEYFSETQRNKGNFPGRFSGRQFSNSRSEMNVSTLELGDSALYLCASSFGRSIPGELFFGEGSRLTVL.

This clonotype was counted ten times or more. This rearrangement joins TRBV6-5 to TRBJ1-6, with 7 bases that match TRBD1. CDR1 and CDR2 (germline): MNHEY, SVGAGI. The CDR3 contains 15 residues. V dropped 4 bases and J dropped 7; count of bases not matched to a gene: 7. CDR3 bases: TGTGCCAGCAGTTCGACAGGGTGGGGGAATTCACCCCTCCACTTT. Translating gives CASSSTGWGNSPLHF.

This clonotype turned up a few times. The chain employs TRBV15 and TRBJ2-7, with 7 bases matching TRBD2. The germline V gene encodes CDR1 LNHNV and CDR2 YYDKDF (reference sequence). CDR3 size: 17 residues. Unmatched junction bases numbered 12, after V lost 2 bases and J lost 2 bases. As DNA, the CDR3 is TGTGCCACCAGCAGACGATTTCGACCTAGCGGTACCTACGAGCAGTACTTC. It is translated as CATSRRFRPSGTYEQYF.

The chain uses TRBV6-1 and TRBJ1-2; no clear D gene. CDR3 length equals 14 residues. Trimming shortened V by 7 bases and J by 1 base, and 13 bases separated the two germline ends. CDR1 and CDR2 (germline): MNHNS, SASEGT. The CDR3 region has the DNA TGTGCCAGCACTCGACCTGGGTATAACTATGGCTACACCTTC. It yields the protein CASTRPGYNYGYTF.

This clonotype was seen ten or more times. The V and J genes are TRBV7-9 and TRBJ2-2; 7 nucleotides align to TRBD1. Germline V CDR1 and CDR2: SEHNR, FQNEAQ (reference sequence). The ends lost 1 base at V and 9 bases at J; junction bases unmatched: 5. The CDR3 has 14 residues. The CDR3 reads CASSLGQGHRELFF. In DNA, the CDR3 is TGTGCCAGCAGCTTAGGACAGGGCCACCGGGAGCTGTTTTTT.

The table lists this clonotype with many counts. The CDR3 is CASSLGRDYGYTF. CDR3 DNA sequence: TGTGCCAGCAGCTTAGGCCGGGACTATGGCTACACCTTC. This chain connects TRBV13 to TRBJ1-2; the D is unclear. Trimming took off 0 bases at V and 3 bases at J, with 5 bases between the two ends. In germline, CDR1 is PRHDT, CDR2 FYEKMQ (reference sequence). This CDR3 is built from 13 residues.

In this sample, this clonotype turned up many times. V is TRBV5-1 and J is TRBJ2-7; TRBD1 agrees at 8 bases. The germline V gene has CDR1 SGHRS and CDR2 YFSETQ. This CDR3 is 15 amino acids long. V lost 4 bases and J lost 5; bases outside the gene matches: 11. CDR3 DNA sequence: TGCGCCAGCAGCCCGAGGACAGGGTCTCAGGACGAGCAGTACTTC. Amino acids: CASSPRTGSQDEQYF. The variable domain in full, completed from reference TRBV5-1 and TRBJ2-7, reads KAGVTQTPRYLIKTRGQQVTLSCSPISGHRSVSWYQQTPGQGLQFLFEYFSETQRNKGNFPGRFSGRQFSNSRSEMNVSTLELGDSALYLCASSPRTGSQDEQYFGPGTRLTVT.

V is TRBV19 and J is TRBJ1-1; D might be TRBD1 (5 bases). CDR1 LNHDA and CDR2 SQIVND come from the germline V gene (reference sequence). This CDR3 contains 14 residues. Between the trimmed V and J ends, which lost 7 bases and 0 bases, there was a span of 12 bases. CDR3 residues: CASTPGRMNTEAFF. The DNA for the CDR3 is TGTGCCAGTACCCCGGGGCGGATGAACACTGAAGCTTTCTTT.

This clonotype has at least ten counts. The chain's CDR3 is CASSLGQGQGNSPLHF. For the CDR3, the DNA is TGTGCCAGCAGCTTGGGACAGGGACAAGGAAACTCACCCCTCCACTTT. J is TRBJ1-6 and V is TRBV7-8, with 9 bases fitting TRBD1. CDR3 length: 16 residues. The germline gives CDR1 SGHVS, CDR2 FQNEAQ. V shed 3 bases and J 10 bases; nucleotides not matched to a gene: 10.

The chain combines TRBV5-4 with TRBJ2-7; D may be TRBD1 (6 bases). This CDR3 has 14 amino acids. V shed 4 bases and J shed 9 bases, with 20 bases lying between them. From germline, CDR1 is SGHNT and CDR2 YYREEE (reference sequence). CDR3 DNA: TGTGCCAGCAGCCAAGGACAGTTCTACGATTTGCAGTACTTC. This translates into CASSQGQFYDLQYF. Looking up the rest from reference TRBV5-4 and TRBJ2-7 gives the full variable domain: ETGVTQSPTHLIKTRGQQVTLRCSSQSGHNTVSWYQQALGQGPQFIFQYYREEENGRGNFPPRFSGLQFPNYSSELNVNALELDDSALYLCASSQGQFYDLQYFGPGTRLTVT.

This clonotype has more than one count but fewer than ten. This chain joins TRBV9 and TRBJ1-3; D is undetermined. V was trimmed by 0 bases and J by 2 bases, leaving 9 bases between them. The CDR3 has 15 residues. CDR1 and CDR2 (germline): SGDLS, YYNGEE. CDR3 region: CASSVAVEPGNTIYF. The CDR3 nucleotides are TGTGCCAGCAGCGTAGCTGTGGAGCCTGGAAACACCATATATTTT.

This clonotype was seen ten or more times. This chain joins TRBV20-1 and TRBJ2-5; D may match TRBD1 or TRBD2 (6 bases each). V lost 6 bases and J lost 4, with 18 bases in between. The length of the CDR3 is 14 residues. The germline V gene encodes CDR1 DFQATT and CDR2 SNEGSKA (reference sequence). The CDR3, as DNA: TGCAGTGCAAGAATCTCGGGGGCCCTAGAGACCCAGTACTTC. It yields the protein CSARISGALETQYF.

This clonotype was seen many times. The genes are TRBV19 and TRBJ2-7; perhaps TRBD1 as D (6 bases). This CDR3 comprises 15 residues. Trimming took 4 bases from V and 0 from J, leaving 13 bases between them. Germline V gives CDR1 LNHDA, CDR2 SQIVND (reference sequence). The CDR3 is CASSTWWGRSYEQYF. The CDR3 coding sequence is TGTGCCAGTAGTACCTGGTGGGGGCGCTCCTACGAGCAGTACTTC. The variable domain in full, with the rest retrieved from reference TRBV19 and TRBJ2-7, is DGGITQSPKYLFRKEGQNVTLSCEQNLNHDAMYWYRQDPGQGLRLIYYSQIVNDFQKGDIAEGYSVSREKKESFPLTVTSAQKNPTAFYLCASSTWWGRSYEQYFGPGTRLTVT.

The sample holds many counts of this clonotype. The rearrangement joins TRBV30 to TRBJ2-5; a weak D match, TRBD1 (8 bases). The V end was cut by 1 base, the J end by 7 bases, with 19 bases between. CDR3 length equals 15 residues. Germline CDR1 and CDR2: GTSNPN and SVGIG (reference sequence). CDR3 residues: CAWSAAGTGGGTQYF. CDR3 DNA: TGTGCCTGGAGTGCGGCTGGGACAGGCGGGGGGACCCAGTACTTC.

This clonotype was detected many times. Here the CDR3 DNA reads TGTGCCACCAGCAGCGAAAGAGGCCTCGGGGAGCAGTACTTC. Its translation: CATSSERGLGEQYF. The chain joins TRBV15 to TRBJ2-7; the D is unclear. The CDR3 spans 14 residues. With 3 bases removed from V and 7 bases from J, the gap between germline ends came to 16 bases. Germline-derived CDR1 and CDR2 are LNHNV and YYDKDF (reference sequence). Combining the CDR3 with reference TRBV15 and TRBJ2-7 gives the whole variable domain DAMVIQNPRYQVTQFGKPVTLSCSQTLNHNVMYWYQQKSSQAPKLLFHYYDKDFNNEADTPDNFQSRRPNTSFCFLDIRSPGLGDTAMYLCATSSERGLGEQYFGPGTRLTVT.

This clonotype was observed at least ten times. This chain uses TRBV2 with TRBJ2-5; D gene ambiguous. Germline V lookup: CDR1 SNHLY, CDR2 FYNNEI. CDR3 size: 17 residues. Trimming stripped 6 bases from V and 2 bases from J, with 22 bases between. Here the CDR3 reads CASSDVQPLRVQETQYF. The DNA of the CDR3 is TGTGCCAGCAGCGACGTCCAGCCCCTACGGGTACAAGAGACCCAGTACTTC.

This clonotype was seen at least ten times. This rearrangement joins TRBV6-1 to TRBJ2-7; no definite D call. V lost 1 base and J lost 4, with 8 bases in between. The CDR3 totals 13 residues. Per germline, CDR1 MNHNS and CDR2 SASEGT. The CDR3 nucleotides are TGTGCCAGCAGTGAAGTGTCAGGTTACGAGCAGTACTTC. It specifies CASSEVSGYEQYF.

This clonotype was counted many times. V is TRBV2 and J is TRBJ2-5; the D gene is possibly TRBD2 (6 bases). The V gene lost 6 bases and the J gene lost 2 bases, with 16 bases spanning the gap. Germline CDR1 is SNHLY and CDR2 is FYNNEI. This CDR3 is 15 amino acids long. The CDR3 protein is CASRRGAEIQETQYF. CDR3 nucleotide sequence: TGTGCCAGCAGGCGCGGGGCTGAGATTCAAGAGACCCAGTACTTC.